A selection of T cell receptor beta chains follows, all from one sample in a study of blood T cell repertoires in COVID-19. Sequenced by immunoSEQ multiplex PCR; TCRdb stores in-frame clones only, minus some. The table lists fewer than 200,000 clones, about 72% of them singletons. Sequenced material: PBMCs or T cells enriched from blood (not recorded which). These receptors all stem from a woman aged 45-60 years who had recovered from COVID-19. CDR3s include the opening cysteine and the closing phenylalanine or tryptophan. The order of the fields is V gene, D gene, CDR3 protein. A D gene is named only where the DNA matches it firmly.

>TRBV5-1|NA
CASSLDSSGNTIYF
>TRBV2|NA
CASTTGNQPQHF
>TRBV20-1|NA
CSASTSGPYNEQFF
>TRBV19|TRBD1
CASISTGVDTQYF
>TRBV5-1|NA
CASSSNIYRVSPSHHEQYF
>TRBV6-1|NA
CASSEVFGGANEKLFF
>TRBV7-2|TRBD2
CASSLGGRTETQYF
>TRBV4-3|TRBD2
CASSQGVAGGVIGHNEQFF
>TRBV11-2|TRBD1
CASSLKRGLIGELFF
>TRBV4-3|TRBD1
CASSQAGTGGHEQYF
>TRBV4-1|NA
CASSQGRGSSTDTQYF
>TRBV7-3|TRBD2
CASSFGTSLPGELFF
>TRBV5-6|NA
CASSLTQVSYEQYF
>TRBV7-2|TRBD2
CASSLGGTSGVVETQYF
>TRBV2|TRBD2
CASSGLAGLQYF
>TRBV7-2|TRBD1
CASSLGDRATEAFF
>TRBV25-1|NA
CASSERLRPSSYNEQFF
>TRBV11-1|NA
CASSLGSGETQYF
>TRBV6-5|TRBD1
CASSPLGGGYGYTF
>TRBV27|NA
CASSLKSLIEDTQYF
>TRBV19|NA
CASSKQGQRTQPQHF
>TRBV5-1|TRBD2
CASSQGAGGMNEQFF
>TRBV5-4|TRBD1
CASSLRDRGLKYSNQPQHF
>TRBV6-2/TRBV6-3|NA
CASSYLSSGSEAFF
>TRBV7-9|TRBD2
CASSQAGIQETQYF
>TRBV3-1/TRBV3-2|NA
CASSQDPGIYEQYF
>TRBV15|NA
CATSRDKGAGNTIYF
>TRBV5-5|TRBD2
CASSSRTSGRVEQYF
>TRBV14|TRBD1
CASSQGGTARSSPLHF
>TRBV5-3|NA
CARSPPWGEEQFF
>TRBV28|NA
CASRLDSFYQPQHF
>TRBV21-1|NA
CASIRTGRPHHYGYTF
>TRBV19|NA
CASSSQGGTEAFF
>TRBV7-2|TRBD2
CASSLGPAGGADTQYF
>TRBV27|TRBD2
CASRTHGRRAGEIVREQYF
>TRBV2|NA
CASSAQFRTYEQYF
>TRBV19|NA
CASSKKTGIPNTEAFF
>TRBV6-5|NA
CASSKQQGYEQYF
>TRBV11-3|NA
CASSDYQENIQYF
>TRBV5-1|TRBD2
CASSILAGKGDEQYF
>TRBV30|NA
CAWSPLNGQYF
>TRBV28|TRBD2
CASSFVAGGLGEQYF
>TRBV5-1|TRBD1
CASSLGQGNRALHF
>TRBV5-1|NA
CASGGDMGETQYF
>TRBV28|TRBD1
CASSSQGAHYNEQFF
>TRBV12-5|TRBD1
CASGGDRAYQETQYF
>TRBV30|NA
CAWMRSDYNSPLHF
>TRBV7-2|NA
CASSPGQPSYNEQFF
>TRBV21-1|NA
CASSRLAVIPNNEQFF
>TRBV5-6|NA
CASSFLTPHGRQGVDTQYF
>TRBV3-1/TRBV3-2|TRBD1
CASSPRPGQGALKTYEQYF
>TRBV18|TRBD2
CASLPGLAGVGGELFF
>TRBV9|NA
CASSAARGYNEQFF
>TRBV10-3|TRBD1
CAISDRGLWPGENIQYF
>TRBV5-1|TRBD1
CASSTGQTNGYTF